The 14 T cell receptor beta chains given below trace back to one sample, sequenced in a study of CD8 T cells in ankylosing spondylitis. Study-wide results and caveats: Typical of ankylosing spondylitis blood, it appeared, was a TCR beta motif of under 10 highly homologous variants.

TCRdb re-called the 5' RACE reads with MiXCR, one entry per CDR3 protein. Seen here are a few hundred thousand distinct CDR3 sequences, about 15% observed once, and the top ten hold around 0.92%. These receptors are not linked to any known antigen. Sequenced sample: blood, either unsorted or a sorted T cell fraction (not recorded which). The source of these receptors is a male donor with ankylosing spondylitis.

This chain joins TRBV12-3 or TRBV12-4 and TRBJ1-2, with a weak D call TRBD1 (5 bases). The CDR3 is 14 residues long. Trimming removed 7 bases at V and 0 bases at J, with 12 bases between. As DNA, the CDR3 is TGTGCCAGCACCCCTGACAGATCTAACTATGGCTACACCTTC. Translation gives CASTPDRSNYGYTF.

The chain combines TRBV12-3 or TRBV12-4 with TRBJ2-3, with a weak D call TRBD2 (7 bases). V was cut by 5 bases and J by 4 bases, with 25 bases left in between. The CDR3 length is 18 residues. This chain's CDR3 is CASSPQWGGGLWSDTQYF. CDR3 sequence (DNA): TGTGCCAGCAGTCCTCAATGGGGGGGGGGCCTTTGGTCAGATACGCAGTATTTT.

V usage is TRBV12-3 or TRBV12-4 and J usage is TRBJ2-7; D is unresolved. The ends were cut back, 1 base at V and 2 bases at J, with 12 bases in the middle. CDR3 length equals 15 residues. The CDR3 region is CASSLGQVRTYEQYF. The CDR3 nucleotides read TGTGCCAGCAGTTTAGGGCAGGTGAGGACCTACGAGCAGTACTTC.

On this clonotype itself: This sequence may be a read error, since a much larger clone differs from it by one base. V gene TRBV10-3 combines with J gene TRBJ2-5, with TRBD2 matching 8 bases. This CDR3 contains 12 residues. V trimming: 10 bases; J trimming: 4 bases; junction bases outside the gene matches: 5. Germline CDR1 and CDR2: ENHRY and SYGVKD. Written as DNA, the CDR3 is TGTGCCACCGGGGGGGAACTAGAGACCCAGTACTTC. It is translated as CATGGELETQYF.

The chain recombines TRBV24-1 with TRBJ2-7; TRBD1 matches at 8 bases. CDR1 and CDR2 (germline): KGHDR, SFDVKD. The CDR3 runs 15 residues. V dropped 4 bases and J dropped 2; count of bases not matched to a gene: 6. CDR3 DNA: TGTGCCACCAGTGAAGGGGGACAGGCCGCCTACGAGCAGTACTTC. Protein: CATSEGGQAAYEQYF.

J is TRBJ1-6 and V is TRBV30; D unresolved. Trimming took 2 bases from V and 7 from J, leaving 9 bases between them. This CDR3 has 13 amino acids. Per the germline V gene, CDR1 is GTSNPN and CDR2 is SVGIG (reference sequence). CDR3 DNA sequence: TGTGCCTGGAGTACGGGCCCAAATTCACCCCTCCACTTT. It encodes CAWSTGPNSPLHF.

This clonotype was counted between two and nine times. The chain recombines TRBV20-1 with TRBJ1-5, with D maybe TRBD1 (5 bases). Trimming took off 7 bases at V and 5 bases at J, with 12 bases between the two ends. The germline CDR1 and CDR2 sequences are DFQATT and SNEGSKA (reference sequence). The CDR3 is 12 amino acids. CDR3 bases: TGCAGTGTCTTACGGGGCGATCAGCCCCAGCATTTT. Translating it yields CSVLRGDQPQHF.

This clonotype has at least ten counts. This chain joins TRBV20-1 and TRBJ1-5; D ambiguous. This CDR3 contains 14 residues. Germline CDR1 is DFQATT and CDR2 is SNEGSKA (reference sequence). Deletions cut 7 bases from V and 6 bases from J, with 19 bases between. CDR3 region: CSVAARSVSQPQHF. CDR3 sequence (DNA): TGCAGTGTGGCGGCCAGGTCGGTGAGTCAGCCCCAGCATTTT.

This chain joins TRBV5-1 and TRBJ2-7, with TRBD2 as a possible D gene (6 bases). The ends were cut back, 6 bases at V and 1 base at J, with 17 bases in the middle. The CDR3 totals 15 residues. The V gene's germline CDR1 is SGHRS and CDR2 YFSETQ. The CDR3 is CASTLVAGPSYEQYF. CDR3 sequence (DNA): TGCGCCAGCACCCTGGTGGCGGGGCCTTCCTACGAGCAGTACTTC. The whole variable domain, filled in from reference TRBV5-1 and TRBJ2-7, reads KAGVTQTPRYLIKTRGQQVTLSCSPISGHRSVSWYQQTPGQGLQFLFEYFSETQRNKGNFPGRFSGRQFSNSRSEMNVSTLELGDSALYLCASTLVAGPSYEQYFGPGTRLTVT.

This clonotype came up a few times. The chain employs TRBV12-5 and TRBJ1-5; D gene ambiguous. V shed 8 bases and J shed 5 bases, with 22 bases lying between them. Germline lookup yields CDR1 LGHNT and CDR2 FRNRAP. CDR3 length: 16 residues. The CDR3 loop reads CASSGYYGVPDQPQHF. In nucleotides, the CDR3 is TGTGCTAGTAGCGGTTACTACGGGGTCCCAGATCAGCCCCAGCATTTT.

This clonotype came up a few times. The chain employs TRBV28 and TRBJ1-6; 8 bases are shared with TRBD1. Germline-derived CDR1 and CDR2 are MDHEN and SYDVKM. The CDR3 has 14 residues. V shed 6 bases and J 11 bases; nucleotides not matched to a gene: 9. The CDR3 coding sequence is TGTGCCAGCAGCCCTGACAGGGGCCCAACACCCCTCCACTTT. This gives the protein CASSPDRGPTPLHF.

This clonotype has a handful of counts. This chain connects TRBV20-1 to TRBJ2-1; 11 bases fit TRBD2. The CDR3 totals 14 residues. Trimming removed 3 bases from V and 8 bases from J; junction bases left unmatched: 6. Germline loops: CDR1 DFQATT, CDR2 SNEGSKA (reference sequence). The CDR3 protein is CSARGLAGGDEQFF. DNA of the CDR3: TGCAGTGCTAGGGGGCTAGCGGGAGGTGATGAGCAGTTCTTC.

This clonotype was found a few times. The rearrangement links TRBV4-2 to TRBJ1-4, with D unclear. The CDR3 is 15 amino acids. The germline V gene has CDR1 LGHNA and CDR2 YNFKEQ. The V gene lost 1 base and the J gene lost 8 bases, with 14 bases spanning the gap. CDR3 region: CASSQVGAVGEKLFF. The CDR3 bases are TGTGCCAGCAGCCAAGTGGGCGCGGTAGGGGAAAAACTGTTTTTT.

The chain is built from TRBV7-9 and TRBJ2-7, with 15 bases identical to TRBD2. Germline V gene sequence: CDR1 SEHNR, CDR2 FQNEAQ (reference sequence). CDR3 size: 17 residues. Trimming at V came to 1 base and at J to 4 bases, leaving 5 bases not matched to a gene. CDR3 region: CASSLGGTSGRLYEQYF. The CDR3 DNA reads as TGTGCCAGCAGCTTAGGCGGGACTAGCGGGAGGTTATACGAGCAGTACTTC.